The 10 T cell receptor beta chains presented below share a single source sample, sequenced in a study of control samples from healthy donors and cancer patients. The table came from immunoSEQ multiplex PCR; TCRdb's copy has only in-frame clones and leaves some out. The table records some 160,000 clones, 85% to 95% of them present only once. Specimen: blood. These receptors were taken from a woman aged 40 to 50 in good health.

The DNA for the CDR3 is TGTGCCAGCAGCCCGCGACAGGGGGCATCGCATGGCTACACCTTC. This gives the protein CASSPRQGASHGYTF. J is TRBJ1-2 and V is TRBV7-2, with 10 bases matching TRBD1. From germline, CDR1 is SGHTA and CDR2 FQGNSA. The CDR3 is 15 amino acids. V trimming: 5 bases; J trimming: 6 bases; junction bases outside the gene matches: 9.

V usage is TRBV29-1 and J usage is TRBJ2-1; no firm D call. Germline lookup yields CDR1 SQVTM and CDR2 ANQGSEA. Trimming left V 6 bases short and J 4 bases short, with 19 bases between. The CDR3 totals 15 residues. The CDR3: CSVQPPVREYNEQFF. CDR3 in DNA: TGCAGCGTCCAACCACCAGTCAGAGAATACAATGAGCAGTTCTTC.

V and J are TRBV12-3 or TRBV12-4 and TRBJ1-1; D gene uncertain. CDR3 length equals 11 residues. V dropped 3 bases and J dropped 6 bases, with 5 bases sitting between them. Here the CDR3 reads CASSFGSEAFF. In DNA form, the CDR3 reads TGTGCCAGCAGTTTCGGTTCTGAAGCTTTCTTT.

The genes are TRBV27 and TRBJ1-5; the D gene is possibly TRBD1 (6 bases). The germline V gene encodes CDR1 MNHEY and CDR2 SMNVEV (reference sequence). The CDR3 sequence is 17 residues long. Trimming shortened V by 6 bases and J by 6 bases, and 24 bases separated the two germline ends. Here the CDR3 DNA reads TGTGCCAGCAGACGATCAAGCGGGACACCAGGAAGTCAGCCCCAGCATTTT. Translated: CASRRSSGTPGSQPQHF.

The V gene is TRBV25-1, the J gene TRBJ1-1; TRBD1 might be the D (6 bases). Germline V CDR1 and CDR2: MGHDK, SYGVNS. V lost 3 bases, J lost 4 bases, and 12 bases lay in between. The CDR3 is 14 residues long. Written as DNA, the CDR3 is TGTGCCAGCAGTGACTCCGGGGGCTTCACTGAAGCTTTCTTT. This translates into CASSDSGGFTEAFF. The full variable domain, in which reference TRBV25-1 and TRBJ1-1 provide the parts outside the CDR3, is EADIYQTPRYLVIGTGKKITLECSQTMGHDKMYWYQQDPGMELHLIHYSYGVNSTEKGDLSSESTVSRIRTEHFPLTLESARPSHTSQYLCASSDSGGFTEAFFGQGTRLTVV.

CDR3: CASSLVSSGLSYNEQFF. CDR3 sequence (DNA): TGTGCCAGCAGCTTAGTCTCTAGCGGCCTCTCCTACAATGAGCAGTTCTTC. V and J are TRBV7-9 and TRBJ2-1; 7 nucleotides align to TRBD2. Germline CDR1 reads SEHNR; CDR2 reads FQNEAQ (reference sequence). The CDR3 has 17 amino acids. J lost 0 bases, V lost 1 base, and 6 bases had no gene match.

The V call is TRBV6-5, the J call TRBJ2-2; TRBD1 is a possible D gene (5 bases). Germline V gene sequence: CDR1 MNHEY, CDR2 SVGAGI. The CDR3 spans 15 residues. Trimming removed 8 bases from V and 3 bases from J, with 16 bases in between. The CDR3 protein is CASVRRQGYTGELFF. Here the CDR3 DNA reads TGTGCCAGCGTGAGACGTCAGGGTTACACCGGGGAGCTGTTTTTT.

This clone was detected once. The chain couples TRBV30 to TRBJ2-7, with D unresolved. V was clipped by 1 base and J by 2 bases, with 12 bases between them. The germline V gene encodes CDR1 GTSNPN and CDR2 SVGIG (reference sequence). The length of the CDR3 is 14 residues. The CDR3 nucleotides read TGTGCCTGGAGTGCTCAGAACGGGCCCTACGAGCAGTACTTC. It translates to CAWSAQNGPYEQYF.

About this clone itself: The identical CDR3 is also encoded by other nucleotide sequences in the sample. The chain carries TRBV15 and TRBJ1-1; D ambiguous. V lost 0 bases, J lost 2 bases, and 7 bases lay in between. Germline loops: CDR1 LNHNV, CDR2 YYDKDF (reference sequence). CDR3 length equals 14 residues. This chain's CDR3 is CATSRDRVNTEAFF. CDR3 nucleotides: TGTGCCACCAGCAGAGATCGGGTCAACACTGAAGCTTTCTTT. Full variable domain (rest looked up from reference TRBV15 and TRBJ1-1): DAMVIQNPRYQVTQFGKPVTLSCSQTLNHNVMYWYQQKSSQAPKLLFHYYDKDFNNEADTPDNFQSRRPNTSFCFLDIRSPGLGDTAMYLCATSRDRVNTEAFFGQGTRLTVV.

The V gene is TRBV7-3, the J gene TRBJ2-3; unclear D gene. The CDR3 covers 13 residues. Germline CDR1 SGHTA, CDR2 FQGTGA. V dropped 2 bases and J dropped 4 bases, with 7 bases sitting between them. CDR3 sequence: CASSLLAADTQYF. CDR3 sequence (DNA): TGTGCCAGCAGCTTATTGGCAGCAGATACGCAGTATTTT.